Below are 31 T cell receptor beta chains sequenced from a single sample in a study of neurological immune-mediated disorders (dated by TCRdb to about 2019). The library was prepared using 5' RACE. Data came from an Illumina HiSeq 2500. Through fastp at Q25 and MiXCR, TCRdb rebuilt clones from the public reads, retaining in-frame beta chains. Rows matching on CDR3 protein sequence are summarized as one entry with the most common DNA and genes. The sample has about 38,000 distinct CDR3 sequences on record, roughly 10% of them singletons. The ten largest make up roughly 4% of the sample. In light of the paper, this sample's time point label describes: technical triplicate 1. Sequenced: PBMCs. The receptor set was obtained from a man aged 60-69 years with HTLV-1-associated myelopathy (HAM/TSP).

Many counts were recorded for this clonotype. The V call is TRBV28, the J call TRBJ2-2; possibly TRBD2 for D (6 bases). Germline CDR1 is MDHEN and CDR2 is SYDVKM. This CDR3 is built from 14 residues. V gave up 4 bases and J gave up 6 bases, with 12 bases separating them. The DNA of the CDR3 is TGTGCCAGCAGTTCCCGAAGCGGGCCCGGGGAGCTGTTTTTT. Amino acids: CASSSRSGPGELFF.

This clonotype was picked up many times. The chain joins TRBV19 to TRBJ1-5; 7 nucleotides line up with TRBD1. The germline V gene has CDR1 LNHDA and CDR2 SQIVND (reference sequence). The trim removed 5 bases at V and 4 bases at J, leaving 8 bases unmatched. There are 15 residues in the CDR3. The CDR3 nucleotides are TGTGCCAGTAGTGGGGACAGAACCCCAAATCAGCCCCAGCATTTT. Translated, it gives CASSGDRTPNQPQHF.

This clonotype was counted ten times or more. The chain links TRBV24-1 to TRBJ2-2; D is unresolved. Trimming took 7 bases from V and 4 from J, leaving 9 bases between them. The CDR3 consists of 13 residues. The germline V gene encodes CDR1 KGHDR and CDR2 SFDVKD. CDR3 DNA sequence: TGTGCCACCAGCGGGCCGCGCACCGGGGAGCTGTTTTTT. It codes for CATSGPRTGELFF.

This clonotype has ten or more counts. CDR3 protein: CATGKGNYGYTF. Written as DNA, the CDR3 is TGTGCCACCGGAAAAGGGAACTATGGCTACACCTTC. The V gene is TRBV15, the J gene TRBJ1-2; D is unclear. CDR1 is LNHNV, CDR2 YYDKDF, per germline (reference sequence). The CDR3 is made up of 12 amino acids. Trimming removed 8 bases at V and 2 bases at J, with 9 bases between.

At least ten counts were recorded for this clonotype. V gene TRBV28 combines with J gene TRBJ2-7; D is tentatively TRBD1 or TRBD2 (5 bases each). Trimming removed 3 bases from V and 5 bases from J, with 11 bases in between. Germline V gives CDR1 MDHEN, CDR2 SYDVKM. This CDR3 region has 13 residues. The CDR3 here is CASSFQGDDEQYF. The CDR3 DNA sequence: TGTGCCAGCAGTTTTCAAGGGGACGACGAGCAGTACTTC.

This clonotype was found many times. This chain links TRBV29-1 with TRBJ2-7; a weak D match, TRBD2 (6 bases). Looked up from germline, CDR1 is SQVTM and CDR2 is ANQGSEA. V gave up 6 bases and J gave up 4 bases, with 19 bases separating them. The CDR3 is made up of 14 amino acids. This chain's CDR3 is CSVTWGDGPYEQYF. DNA of the CDR3: TGCAGCGTAACGTGGGGGGACGGACCTTACGAGCAGTACTTC.

This clonotype was seen many times. The V call is TRBV29-1, the J call TRBJ2-2; no reliable D call. The CDR3 consists of 13 residues. Deletions cut 2 bases from V and 2 bases from J, with 6 bases between. The germline V gene encodes CDR1 SQVTM and CDR2 ANQGSEA. CDR3 loop: CSVERINTGELFF. CDR3 coding DNA: TGCAGCGTTGAACGGATAAACACCGGGGAGCTGTTTTTT.

This clonotype was observed many times. The chain couples TRBV28 to TRBJ2-1; a possible D gene is TRBD2 (6 bases). V was trimmed by 3 bases and J by 6 bases, leaving 21 bases between them. Germline CDR1 is MDHEN and CDR2 is SYDVKM. This CDR3 has 17 amino acids. CDR3 DNA: TGTGCCAGCAGTTTCCTTTGGCTGGGAGGATTGGGCAATGAGCAGTTCTTC. Amino acids: CASSFLWLGGLGNEQFF.

This clonotype was recorded many times. The CDR3 is CASSTTSGRERSTYEQYF. The CDR3, as DNA: TGTGCCAGCAGCACTACTAGCGGGAGAGAACGTTCCACCTACGAGCAGTACTTC. The chain links TRBV7-9 to TRBJ2-7; TRBD2 matches at 11 bases. Germline CDR1 is SEHNR and CDR2 is FQNEAQ (reference sequence). J was trimmed by 2 bases and V by 5 bases; bases with no gene match: 14. CDR3 length: 18 amino acids.

This clonotype was counted at least ten times. This chain uses TRBV12-3 or TRBV12-4 with TRBJ2-7; 8 nucleotides align to TRBD2. This CDR3 is built from 15 residues. Trimming cost V 3 bases and J 1 base; bases outside gene matches: 5. The CDR3: CASSFLSGKSYEQYF. CDR3 coding DNA: TGTGCCAGCAGTTTCCTTAGCGGGAAGTCCTACGAGCAGTACTTC.

CDR3 protein: CASSRGRTGEVGDTQYF. In nucleotides, the CDR3 is TGTGCCAGCAGTCGGGGGAGGACAGGGGAAGTAGGAGATACGCAGTATTTT. The chain recombines TRBV5-5 with TRBJ2-3; TRBD1 matches at 9 bases. Per the germline V gene, CDR1 is SGHKS and CDR2 is YYEKEE (reference sequence). This CDR3 spans 17 amino acids. The V and J ends lost 5 bases and 5 bases, in that order; junction bases with no gene match: 15.

This clonotype was counted many times. J is TRBJ2-7 and V is TRBV7-9, with D maybe TRBD2 (6 bases). Germline values: CDR1 SEHNR, CDR2 FQNEAQ (reference sequence). V was pared by 3 bases and J by 2 bases, with 11 bases between. The CDR3 length is 14 residues. In nucleotides, the CDR3 is TGTGCCAGCAGCTTGGGGACTCAGACCTACGAGCAGTACTTC. It specifies CASSLGTQTYEQYF. The complete variable domain, with remaining parts taken from reference TRBV7-9 and TRBJ2-7, reads DTGVSQNPRHKITKRGQNVTFRCDPISEHNRLYWYRQTLGQGPEFLTYFQNEAQLEKSRLLSDRFSAERPKGSFSTLEIQRTEQGDSAMYLCASSLGTQTYEQYFGPGTRLTVT.

There are many counts of this clonotype. The V call is TRBV20-1, the J call TRBJ2-3, with 11 bases aligning to TRBD2. Germline trimming cut 6 bases from V and 1 base from J; bases unmatched to any gene: 6. CDR1 is DFQATT and CDR2 is SNEGSKA in the germline V gene (reference sequence). The length of the CDR3 is 15 residues. The DNA of the CDR3 is TGCAGTGCGGAGGGACTAGCGGAGCGCACAGATACGCAGTATTTT. It codes for CSAEGLAERTDTQYF.

This clonotype showed up many times. The V and J genes are TRBV7-9 and TRBJ2-3; TRBD2 agrees at 11 bases. CDR1 and CDR2 from the germline V gene are SEHNR and FQNEAQ (reference sequence). CDR3 length: 15 amino acids. Germline trimming cut 5 bases from V and 4 bases from J; bases unmatched to any gene: 5. CDR3 loop: CASSPLLAGADTQYF. The CDR3, as DNA: TGTGCCAGCAGCCCACTACTAGCGGGAGCAGATACGCAGTATTTT.

This clonotype was recorded at least ten times. The chain links TRBV3-1 to TRBJ2-5; 9 bases align to TRBD1. Per germline, CDR1 LGHDT and CDR2 YNNKEL (reference sequence). The CDR3 runs to 17 residues. J gave up 4 bases and V 4 bases, and 13 bases lay outside the gene matches. The CDR3 DNA reads as TGTGCCAGCAGCCTCTACGGAACAGGGGGCGCAGGAGAGACCCAGTACTTC. Its protein product is CASSLYGTGGAGETQYF.

This clonotype was counted ten times or more. The CDR3 loop is CASSLGPSETQYF. CDR3 in DNA: TGTGCCAGCAGCCTCGGCCCGTCGGAGACCCAGTACTTC. This sequence joins TRBV5-5 and TRBJ2-5; D remains ambiguous. V shed 4 bases and J shed 5 bases, with 12 bases lying between them. CDR1 is SGHKS and CDR2 is YYEKEE in the germline V gene (reference sequence). The CDR3 extends over 13 amino acids.

At least ten counts were recorded for this clonotype. The chain joins TRBV7-2 to TRBJ2-1; 9 nucleotides line up with TRBD2. With V trimmed by 1 base and J by 7 bases, 8 bases remained unmatched. CDR3 length: 16 residues. Germline V gene data show CDR1 as SGHTA and CDR2 as FQGNSA. The CDR3 sequence is CASSLGAGGAQNEQFF. The CDR3 coding sequence is TGTGCCAGCAGCTTAGGGGCGGGGGGGGCCCAGAATGAGCAGTTCTTC.

This clonotype was counted ten times or more. The rearrangement links TRBV2 to TRBJ1-1, with D tentatively TRBD1 (6 bases). CDR3 length: 13 residues. Trimming stripped 7 bases from V and 2 bases from J, with 11 bases between. Germline loops: CDR1 SNHLY, CDR2 FYNNEI. The CDR3 bases are TGTGCCAGCAATAAGGACAGTAACACTGAAGCTTTCTTT. As protein: CASNKDSNTEAFF.

This clonotype came up once. A much larger clonotype is one base distant, so this may be a read error. The CDR3 nucleotides read TGCGCCACCGCGACAGGGAAAACCGGGGAGCTGTTTTTT. It encodes CATATGKTGELFF. V usage is TRBV5-1 and J usage is TRBJ2-2; 7 positions match TRBD1. Looked up from germline, CDR1 is SGHRS and CDR2 is YFSETQ. Losses at the gene ends were 9 bases for V and 5 bases for J; bases not matched to a gene: 7. There are 13 residues in the CDR3.

This clonotype was detected ten times or more. The rearrangement links TRBV20-1 to TRBJ2-3; D not resolved. The length of the CDR3 is 13 residues. Trimming shortened V by 6 bases and J by 5 bases, and 15 bases separated the two germline ends. CDR1 and CDR2 from the germline V gene are DFQATT and SNEGSKA (reference sequence). The CDR3 sequence: CSAPLDTIDTQYF. The CDR3 region has the DNA TGCAGTGCGCCCCTAGACACAATAGATACGCAGTATTTT.

This clonotype was observed a handful of times. This chain links TRBV5-1 with TRBJ2-3; D is unclear. Germline V lookup: CDR1 SGHRS, CDR2 YFSETQ. Trimming took 4 bases from V and 1 from J, leaving 7 bases between them. The CDR3 consists of 13 residues. CDR3 DNA sequence: TGCGCCAGCAGCCCCAGCCGCACAGATACGCAGTATTTT. This sequence encodes CASSPSRTDTQYF.

This clonotype came up many times. This chain joins TRBV20-1 and TRBJ2-7, with 10 nucleotides matching TRBD1. J lost 7 bases, V lost 8 bases, and 8 bases had no gene match. CDR1 is DFQATT, CDR2 SNEGSKA, per germline (reference sequence). This CDR3 spans 12 amino acids. The CDR3 DNA reads TGCAGTTCTTACGACAGGGGGCGGGAGCAGTACTTC. Translated, it gives CSSYDRGREQYF.

This clonotype was seen ten or more times. The V call is TRBV7-2, the J call TRBJ2-7, with TRBD1 as a possible D gene (6 bases). Between the trimmed V and J ends, which lost 3 bases and 3 bases, there was a span of 12 bases. The length of the CDR3 is 14 residues. Germline V CDR1 and CDR2: SGHTA, FQGNSA. The CDR3: CASSFPGQSYEQYF. The DNA for the CDR3 is TGTGCCAGCAGCTTCCCGGGACAAAGCTACGAGCAGTACTTC.

This clonotype was detected ten times or more. The rearrangement joins TRBV4-2 to TRBJ2-1, with 7 bases lining up with TRBD1. This CDR3 contains 13 residues. CDR1 LGHNA and CDR2 YNFKEQ come from the germline V gene. V lost 3 bases and J lost 8; bases outside the gene matches: 4. The CDR3 region is CASSQAQGDEQFF. In DNA form, the CDR3 reads TGTGCCAGCAGCCAGGCCCAGGGGGATGAGCAGTTCTTC.

This rearrangement joins TRBV7-9 to TRBJ2-1, with a possible D match to TRBD1 (5 bases). Between the trimmed V and J ends, which lost 5 bases and 6 bases, there was a span of 11 bases. The germline gives CDR1 SEHNR, CDR2 FQNEAQ (reference sequence). The CDR3 consists of 13 residues. In DNA form, the CDR3 reads TGTGCCAGCAGCGTCTTTACAGGCAATGAGCAGTTCTTC. Amino acid sequence: CASSVFTGNEQFF.

This clonotype was observed at least ten times. This chain joins TRBV10-2 and TRBJ2-1, with a tentative D call TRBD2 (5 bases). CDR1 is WSHSY and CDR2 is SAAADI in the germline V gene. V dropped 1 base and J dropped 10 bases, with 14 bases sitting between them. CDR3 size: 14 residues. CDR3 DNA sequence: TGCGCCAGCAGTGAGTACGGGATAACGATAGAGCAGTTCTTC. Translating gives CASSEYGITIEQFF.

This clonotype has at least ten counts. The rearrangement uses TRBV25-1 and TRBJ1-3, with D hard to call. Trimming cost V 3 bases and J 5 bases, with 5 bases left between them. The CDR3 totals 12 residues. Germline V gene sequence: CDR1 MGHDK, CDR2 SYGVNS. CDR3 DNA: TGTGCCAGCAGTGAGTCCAGAAACACCATATATTTT. It translates to CASSESRNTIYF.

V usage is TRBV20-1 and J usage is TRBJ2-3; 9 nucleotides line up with TRBD2. Germline CDR1 and CDR2: DFQATT and SNEGSKA (reference sequence). Trimming cost V 3 bases and J 5 bases; bases outside gene matches: 6. The length of the CDR3 is 14 residues. CDR3: CSARTSGGEDTQYF. The CDR3, as DNA: TGCAGTGCTAGGACTAGCGGCGGGGAAGATACGCAGTATTTT.

In its sample, this clonotype was seen many times. Possible read error: a much larger clone is one base away. The chain is built from TRBV7-2 and TRBJ1-5; D ambiguous. In germline, CDR1 is SGHTA, CDR2 FQGNSA. CDR3 length: 12 amino acids. The CDR3 reads CANSFGNQPQHF. The DNA of the CDR3 is TGTGCCAACAGCTTTGGCAATCAGCCCCAGCATTTT.

This clonotype has a count of ten or more. The rearrangement links TRBV20-1 to TRBJ2-1; TRBD2 agrees at 12 bases. The CDR3 consists of 15 residues. V gave up 1 base and J gave up 3 bases; unmatched junction bases: 1. Germline lookup yields CDR1 DFQATT and CDR2 SNEGSKA (reference sequence). CDR3 coding DNA: TGCAGTGCTAGAGGACTAGCGGGGGACTACAATGAGCAGTTCTTC. Translation: CSARGLAGDYNEQFF.

This clonotype was seen many times. V usage is TRBV24-1 and J usage is TRBJ2-1, with D perhaps TRBD2 (5 bases). This CDR3 has 18 amino acids. Looked up from germline, CDR1 is KGHDR and CDR2 is SFDVKD. The V gene lost 7 bases and the J gene lost 2 bases, with 23 bases spanning the gap. CDR3: CATSGSGPSTEAYNEQFF. The CDR3, as DNA: TGTGCCACCAGCGGATCCGGCCCTAGCACCGAGGCCTACAATGAGCAGTTCTTC.